A selection of T cell receptor beta chains follows, all from one sample in a study of blood T cell repertoires in COVID-19. Using immunoSEQ multiplex PCR, the repertoire was profiled, and TCRdb retains in-frame clones only, with some absent. The sample carries about 290,000 clones, just under 85% recorded once. Sequencing was performed on peripheral blood. These receptors were collected from a woman aged 45 to 65 with active or convalescent COVID-19. The CDR3 runs from the conserved cysteine through the conserved F or W. Each record gives: J gene, clone size, V gene, D gene, CDR3 protein, CDR3 DNA. A D gene is named only where the DNA matches it firmly. Rows may omit the clone size; those that give it use once, few, many or a size class.

J: TRBJ2-1; size: -; V: TRBV5-4; D: -; CDR3: CASSFWEANEQFF; DNA: TGTGCCAGCAGCTTTTGGGAGGCCAATGAGCAGTTCTTC
J: TRBJ1-2; size: -; V: TRBV11-2; D: TRBD1; CDR3: CASSLDPNRGLGGYTF; DNA: TGTGCCAGCAGCTTAGACCCCAACAGGGGGCTTGGAGGCTACACCTTC
J: TRBJ2-1; size: -; V: TRBV5-1; D: -; CDR3: CASSLISGTFNEQFF; DNA: TGCGCCAGCAGCTTGATCTCCGGGACATTTAATGAGCAGTTCTTC
J: TRBJ1-1; size: -; V: TRBV7-8; D: -; CDR3: CASSLGGGRYTEAFF; DNA: TGTGCCAGCAGCTTAGGGGGGGGTCGGTACACTGAAGCTTTCTTT
J: TRBJ1-5; size: -; V: TRBV19; D: TRBD1; CDR3: CASSIWTGDGFLRPQHF; DNA: TGTGCCAGTAGTATATGGACAGGGGATGGGTTTTTGAGGCCCCAGCATTTT
J: TRBJ2-7; size: -; V: TRBV7-2; D: TRBD2; CDR3: CASSLGLAGALQYF; DNA: TGTGCCAGCAGCCTAGGACTAGCGGGCGCCCTACAGTACTTC
J: TRBJ1-1; size: few; V: TRBV27; D: TRBD1; CDR3: CASSLGQGNTEAFF; DNA: TGTGCCAGCAGCTTAGGACAGGGGAACACTGAAGCTTTCTTT
J: TRBJ1-6; size: -; V: TRBV4-1; D: TRBD1; CDR3: CASSQEPGQGVSPLHF; DNA: TGCGCCAGCAGCCAAGAGCCCGGACAGGGTGTTTCACCCCTCCACTTT
J: TRBJ2-1; size: -; V: TRBV5-4; D: TRBD2; CDR3: CASSLALAGGANEQFF; DNA: TGTGCCAGCAGCTTGGCCTTAGCGGGAGGGGCCAATGAGCAGTTCTTC
J: TRBJ2-6; size: -; V: TRBV9; D: -; CDR3: CASSGHQGFSSGANVLTF; DNA: TGTGCCAGCAGCGGACACCAGGGGTTTAGTTCTGGGGCCAACGTCCTGACTTTC
J: TRBJ2-2; size: once; V: TRBV28; D: -; CDR3: CASSFRGYRANTGELFF; DNA: TGTGCCAGCAGTTTCCGGGGATATAGGGCGAACACCGGGGAGCTGTTTTTT
J: TRBJ1-2; size: -; V: TRBV28; D: -; CDR3: CASTVQAYYGYTF; DNA: TGTGCCAGCACCGTCCAGGCGTACTATGGCTACACCTTC
J: TRBJ2-5; size: -; V: TRBV5-4; D: TRBD2; CDR3: CASSLAGGLQETQYF; DNA: TGTGCCAGCAGCCTAGCGGGAGGGCTTCAAGAGACCCAGTACTTC
J: TRBJ2-1; size: -; V: TRBV7-6; D: TRBD1; CDR3: CASSPPDRDHNEQFF; DNA: TGTGCCAGCAGCCCCCCGGACAGGGACCACAATGAGCAGTTCTTC
J: TRBJ2-1; size: -; V: TRBV5-5; D: TRBD2; CDR3: CASSSPSTSGSSSYNEQFF; DNA: TGTGCCAGCAGCTCGCCATCGACTAGCGGTAGTAGCTCCTACAATGAGCAGTTCTTC
J: TRBJ2-3; size: -; V: TRBV5-1; D: TRBD2; CDR3: CASSSGLAGPFTDTQYF; DNA: TGCGCCAGCAGCTCGGGACTAGCGGGCCCGTTCACAGATACGCAGTATTTT
J: TRBJ2-4; size: -; V: TRBV9; D: -; CDR3: CASSQGGGNIQYF; DNA: TGTGCCAGCAGCCAGGGGGGTGGAAACATTCAGTACTTC
J: TRBJ2-7; size: -; V: TRBV7-8; D: TRBD2; CDR3: CASSLREGDSEQYF; DNA: TGTGCCAGCAGCCTGCGGGAGGGGGACAGCGAGCAGTACTTC
J: TRBJ2-3; size: -; V: TRBV9; D: TRBD2; CDR3: CASSAITSGGTDTQYF; DNA: TGTGCCAGCAGCGCCATCACTAGCGGCGGCACAGATACGCAGTATTTT
J: TRBJ1-4; size: -; V: TRBV29-1; D: TRBD1; CDR3: CSVDLQGAGEKLFF; DNA: TGCAGCGTTGACCTACAGGGGGCAGGAGAAAAACTGTTTTTT
J: TRBJ1-2; size: -; V: TRBV3-1/TRBV3-2; D: TRBD1; CDR3: CASSSTGGNYGYTF; DNA: TGTGCCAGCAGCTCGACAGGGGGAAACTATGGCTACACCTTC
J: TRBJ2-1; size: few; V: TRBV7-9; D: TRBD1; CDR3: CASSSPTGKVGEQFF; DNA: TGTGCCAGCAGCTCACCGACAGGGAAGGTCGGCGAGCAGTTCTTC
J: TRBJ2-7; size: -; V: TRBV5-6; D: -; CDR3: CASSFPTVSYEQYF; DNA: TGTGCCAGCAGCTTCCCGACAGTCTCCTACGAGCAGTACTTC
J: TRBJ2-7; size: -; V: TRBV27; D: TRBD2; CDR3: CASSPGTSGYEQYF; DNA: TGTGCCAGCAGCCCTGGGACTAGCGGTTACGAGCAGTACTTC
J: TRBJ1-1; size: few; V: TRBV5-1; D: TRBD1; CDR3: CASRPPTGGGRTEAFF; DNA: TGCGCCAGCAGACCCCCGACAGGGGGAGGAAGAACTGAAGCTTTCTTT
J: TRBJ2-5; size: -; V: TRBV28; D: -; CDR3: CASRGAGGQETQYF; DNA: TGTGCCAGCAGGGGAGCTGGGGGGCAAGAGACCCAGTACTTC
J: TRBJ2-1; size: -; V: TRBV18; D: TRBD2; CDR3: CASSPPTSGKFSNEQFF; DNA: TGTGCCAGCTCACCACCGACTAGCGGGAAGTTCAGTAATGAGCAGTTCTTC
J: TRBJ1-4; size: -; V: TRBV9; D: TRBD1; CDR3: CASSVGQGNEKLFF; DNA: TGTGCCAGCAGCGTAGGACAGGGAAATGAAAAACTGTTTTTT
J: TRBJ1-1; size: -; V: TRBV6-2/TRBV6-3; D: -; CDR3: CASSTPQGTEAFF; DNA: TGTGCCAGCAGTACCCCGCAGGGGACTGAAGCTTTCTTT